This T cell receptor beta chain is drawn from a study of OX40 agonist ivuxolimab in advanced cancers. As for the study in general: Hepatocellular carcinoma, melanoma, renal cell or head and neck cancer affected the dose-escalation patients. Males comprised 70% to 85% of the group, whose mean age was about 62 years (range 23 to 79). Study findings and constraints: Undetermined was the antigen specificity of the expanded peripheral T cells. On average, a greater number of expanded clones characterised CD8+ T cells relative to CD4+.

TCRdb keeps only in-frame clones here, not all; method: immunoSEQ multiplex PCR. Here the sample spans approximately 76,000 clones, about 89% being singletons. On this clone itself: Its specificity is unknown.

The CDR3 consists of 14 residues. V was clipped by 1 base and J by 7 bases, with 10 bases between them. Germline values: CDR1 SGHTA, CDR2 FQGNSA. The sample consisted of CD4+ or CD8+ T cells sorted from blood, taken in a trial of the OX40 agonist ivuxolimab. This clonotype originated in an adult with an advanced solid tumor such as melanoma, head and neck, liver or kidney cancer. The chain recombines TRBV7-2 with TRBJ2-2; D unclear. The CDR3 nucleotides are TGTGCCAGCAGCTTAGAGGAGTGGGTCGGGGAGCTGTTTTTT. This sequence encodes CASSLEEWVGELFF. The whole variable domain, filled in from reference TRBV7-2 and TRBJ2-2, reads GAGVSQSPSNKVTEKGKDVELRCDPISGHTALYWYRQSLGQGLEFLIYFQGNSAPDKSGLPSDRFSAERTGGSVSTLTIQRTQQEDSAVYLCASSLEEWVGELFFGEGSRLTVL.